Below are 18 T cell receptor beta chains sequenced from a single sample in a study of T cell repertoires in cytomegalovirus infection (dated by TCRdb to between 2017 and 2020). Sequencing instrument: Illumina HiSeq 1500. TCRdb cleaned the public reads at Q25 with fastp, built clones with MiXCR and kept in-frame beta chains. Rows are unified per CDR3 protein, each entry keeping the most common DNA and genes. For this sample there are about 180,000 distinct CDR3 sequences; 17% appear just once. Around 25% of the sample comes from the top ten. Sequencing was carried out using CD8+ T cells from PBMCs. The receptors derive from a human donor in good health (CMV status not recorded). Some clones in this sample may be carry-over from other donors' samples.

This clonotype has a count of ten or more. The CDR3 loop reads CASSQGWMGYTF. DNA for the CDR3: TGCGCCAGCAGCCAAGGATGGATGGGCTACACCTTC. The chain is built from TRBV4-3 and TRBJ1-2; D not resolved. This CDR3 contains 12 residues. V was trimmed by 1 base and J by 8 bases, leaving 8 bases between them. The V gene's germline CDR1 is LGHNA and CDR2 YSLEER.

This clonotype was recorded a few times. The V and J genes are TRBV12-3 or TRBV12-4 and TRBJ1-6; tentative D call: TRBD1 (5 bases). The CDR3 loop spans 15 amino acids. Trimming shortened V by 8 bases and J by 6 bases, and 17 bases separated the two germline ends. The CDR3 nucleotides are TGTGCCAGCGGGACGCAGGGTGCGGTTAATTCACCCCTCCACTTT. As protein: CASGTQGAVNSPLHF.

The chain links TRBV27 to TRBJ2-1, with D possibly being TRBD1 (5 bases). V lost 6 bases and J lost 7, with 16 bases in between. Per the germline V gene, CDR1 is MNHEY and CDR2 is SMNVEV (reference sequence). The CDR3 totals 14 residues. The DNA of the CDR3 is TGTGCCAGCAGCGATAGGGGCCTGTGGAATGAGCAGTTCTTC. Its translation is CASSDRGLWNEQFF.

The CDR3 DNA reads TGCAGTGCGCGCGGGGGAGGCAATCTCTACGAGCAGTACTTC. Translation gives CSARGGGNLYEQYF. The V and J genes are TRBV20-1 and TRBJ2-7; 7 nucleotides agree with TRBD2. CDR1 is DFQATT, CDR2 SNEGSKA, per germline (reference sequence). The V gene end was trimmed by 6 bases and the J gene end by 3 bases; junction bases not matched to a gene: 11. The CDR3 spans 14 residues.

This clonotype was detected only a few times. V and J are TRBV7-8 and TRBJ1-2, with D unclear. This CDR3 comprises 16 residues. Trimming pared 5 bases from V and 2 bases from J, leaving 18 bases between. Looked up from germline, CDR1 is SGHVS and CDR2 is FQNEAQ. The CDR3 here is CASSPNTRGGNYGYTF. In DNA, the CDR3 is TGTGCCAGCAGCCCAAATACTCGTGGAGGGAACTATGGCTACACCTTC.

There are many counts of this clonotype. This chain links TRBV5-5 with TRBJ2-1; D remains ambiguous. Per germline, CDR1 SGHKS and CDR2 YYEKEE (reference sequence). V was shortened by 5 bases and J by 1 base, with 16 bases between the two germline ends. CDR3 length: 16 amino acids. The CDR3 nucleotides read TGTGCCAGCAGTGTTACCAGGCGTTCTTCCTACAATGAGCAGTTCTTC. Translating gives CASSVTRRSSYNEQFF.

CDR3 sequence reads: CASSLPRIGFEAFF. The CDR3 DNA reads TGTGCCAGCAGCCTTCCAAGAATAGGGTTTGAAGCTTTCTTT. The chain employs TRBV7-9 and TRBJ1-1, with D hard to call. This CDR3 spans 14 amino acids. Germline CDR1 and CDR2: SEHNR and FQNEAQ (reference sequence). V was pared by 5 bases and J by 7 bases, with 17 bases between.

The genes are TRBV7-2 and TRBJ2-5, with TRBD2 matching 16 bases. Losses at the gene ends were 5 bases for V and 2 bases for J; bases not matched to a gene: 11. Germline lookup yields CDR1 SGHTA and CDR2 FQGNSA. This CDR3 has 19 amino acids. The CDR3 region is CASSPLPGLAGGRQETQYF. The CDR3 DNA reads as TGTGCCAGCAGCCCATTGCCGGGACTAGCGGGGGGGAGGCAAGAGACCCAGTACTTC.

The chain combines TRBV7-8 with TRBJ2-3, with D possibly matching TRBD2 (5 bases). V lost 5 bases, J lost 6 bases, and 21 bases lay in between. The CDR3 covers 16 residues. The germline V gene encodes CDR1 SGHVS and CDR2 FQNEAQ. This CDR3 reads CASSLSGSPVGDTQYF. CDR3 nucleotide sequence: TGTGCCAGCAGCCTCTCGGGGTCCCCCGTAGGGGATACGCAGTATTTT.

This clonotype was found a few times. V usage is TRBV7-2 and J usage is TRBJ1-3; 7 nucleotides match TRBD1. V trimming: 3 bases; J trimming: 0 bases; junction bases outside the gene matches: 2. CDR1 and CDR2 from the germline V gene are SGHTA and FQGNSA. The length of the CDR3 is 15 residues. CDR3 DNA sequence: TGTGCCAGCAGCTTCTGGGACAGCTCTGGAAACACCATATATTTT. Encoded protein: CASSFWDSSGNTIYF.

This clonotype was seen more than once but under ten times. The rearrangement links TRBV20-1 to TRBJ2-7; weak D call: TRBD1 (5 bases). The CDR3 is made up of 16 amino acids. The V end was cut by 3 bases, the J end by 0 bases, with 18 bases between. Germline CDR1 reads DFQATT; CDR2 reads SNEGSKA (reference sequence). The CDR3 is CSARAFDSSPSYEQYF. The CDR3 coding sequence is TGCAGTGCTAGGGCATTCGACAGTAGTCCCTCCTACGAGCAGTACTTC.

This clonotype was seen a few times. The chain combines TRBV27 with TRBJ1-5; TRBD1 matches at 7 bases. The CDR3 is made up of 15 amino acids. Germline V CDR1 and CDR2: MNHEY, SMNVEV (reference sequence). J lost 1 base, V lost 5 bases, and 5 bases had no gene match. DNA for the CDR3: TGTGCCAGCAGTGCGGGGACAGCGAGCAATCAGCCCCAGCATTTT. Translation gives CASSAGTASNQPQHF.

The rearrangement joins TRBV7-6 to TRBJ2-7; 8 nucleotides align to TRBD1. The J segment lost 1 base and the V segment lost 4 bases, leaving 6 bases of the junction unmatched. CDR3 length equals 15 residues. Germline CDR1 SGHVS, CDR2 FNYEAQ. In nucleotides, the CDR3 is TGTGCCAGCAGCTCCCCAGACAGGGGATCCTACGAGCAGTACTTC. Protein sequence: CASSSPDRGSYEQYF.

With regard to this clonotype: A junction end diverges from the germline sequence, so it may reflect a read error. The CDR3 protein is CASSLDQGHHRGIGSYEQYF. CDR3 bases: TGTGCCAGTAGCTTAGATCAGGGACACCATCGGGGGATCGGTTCCTACGAGCAGTACTTC. This rearrangement joins TRBV11-2 to TRBJ2-7; D tentatively fits TRBD1 or TRBD2 (6 bases each). The length of the CDR3 is 20 residues. From germline, CDR1 is SGHAT and CDR2 FQNNGV.

The rearrangement links TRBV6-2 or TRBV6-3 to TRBJ2-2; a weak D match, TRBD2 (5 bases). V gave up 2 bases and J gave up 0 bases, with 13 bases separating them. Germline CDR1 MNHEY, CDR2 SVGEGT. CDR3 length: 17 amino acids. The CDR3 region is CASSYVLAKSNTGELFF. The CDR3 nucleotides are TGTGCCAGCAGTTACGTGCTAGCAAAATCGAACACCGGGGAGCTGTTTTTT.

This clonotype was picked up a small number of times. The V gene is TRBV12-5, the J gene TRBJ2-3; tentative D call: TRBD1 (5 bases). V was pared by 5 bases and J by 3 bases, with 12 bases between. CDR3 length equals 14 residues. The germline V gene encodes CDR1 LGHNT and CDR2 FRNRAP. CDR3 sequence reads: CASGTGSRTDTQYF. CDR3 nucleotides: TGTGCTAGTGGTACAGGAAGTAGGACAGATACGCAGTATTTT.

The chain employs TRBV7-8 and TRBJ2-7, with D tentatively TRBD1 or TRBD2 (5 bases each). Germline CDR1 is SGHVS and CDR2 is FQNEAQ. Trimming took 0 bases from V and 2 from J, leaving 11 bases between them. CDR3 size: 15 residues. The CDR3 DNA is TGTGCCAGCAGCTTAGCGAGAGGGGCGGCCTACGAGCAGTACTTC. Amino acid sequence: CASSLARGAAYEQYF.

J is TRBJ1-1 and V is TRBV7-2, with D perhaps matching TRBD1 (5 bases). The ends were cut back, 5 bases at V and 5 bases at J, with 12 bases in the middle. From germline, CDR1 is SGHTA and CDR2 FQGNSA. This CDR3 is built from 13 residues. The CDR3 spells CASSTGGGTEAFF. The CDR3 DNA is TGTGCCAGCAGCACTGGCGGGGGAACTGAAGCTTTCTTT. Full variable domain (outside the CDR3, taken from reference TRBV7-2 and TRBJ1-1): GAGVSQSPSNKVTEKGKDVELRCDPISGHTALYWYRQSLGQGLEFLIYFQGNSAPDKSGLPSDRFSAERTGGSVSTLTIQRTQQEDSAVYLCASSTGGGTEAFFGQGTRLTVV.